This is a list of T cell receptor beta chains from one sample in a study of breast tumors, draining lymph nodes, adjacent tissues. One entry per CDR3 protein results from TCRdb running MiXCR on the multiplex PCR reads. The sample yields approximately 200,000 distinct CDR3 sequences, approximately 31% seen once. Sequencing used axillary lymph node tissue. The receptors were sampled from a female donor with breast cancer. Some clones in this sample may be carry-over from other donors' samples. CDR3s include the opening cysteine and the closing phenylalanine or tryptophan. The D gene is left open where the match is weak. A row's size may be missing; if present it is once, few, many or a size class.

size	D	V	J	CDR3	DNA
NA	TRBD1	TRBV5-1	TRBJ2-7	CASSFSDDRAGEQYF	TGCGCCAGCAGCTTTTCTGATGACAGGGCTGGCGAGCAGTACTTC
few	NA	TRBV6-5	TRBJ1-2	CASSYRRQIRYGYTF	TGTGCCAGCAGTTATCGGCGACAGATCCGCTATGGCTACACCTTC
many	NA	TRBV7-2	TRBJ2-2	CASSPLPGNTGELFF	TGTGCCAGCAGCCCCTTACCAGGGAACACCGGGGAGCTGTTTTTT
many	TRBD2	TRBV7-2	TRBJ2-7	CASSPGGGYEQYF	TGTGCCAGCAGCCCCGGGGGGGGCTACGAGCAGTACTTC
NA	NA	TRBV5-1	TRBJ2-1	CASGFRGRGKNEQFF	TGCGCCAGCGGCTTTAGGGGGCGGGGTAAGAATGAGCAGTTCTTC
NA	TRBD2	TRBV18	TRBJ2-7	CASSRGTINYEQYF	TGTGCCAGCTCCCGGGGGACTATTAACTACGAGCAGTACTTC
many	TRBD2	TRBV14	TRBJ2-7	CASRYSGSPSYEQYF	TGTGCCAGCAGATATAGCGGGAGCCCATCCTACGAGCAGTACTTC
many	NA	TRBV6-5	TRBJ2-7	CASSFADSEAYEQYF	TGTGCCAGCAGTTTCGCGGACAGTGAGGCTTACGAGCAGTACTTC
NA	TRBD1	TRBV5-1	TRBJ1-6	CASSLGTGRHSPLHF	TGCGCCAGCAGCTTGGGGACAGGGCGGCATTCACCCCTCCACTTT
many	NA	TRBV20-1	TRBJ2-1	CSATGLNNEQFF	TGCAGTGCCACGGGACTCAACAATGAGCAGTTCTTC
NA	NA	TRBV6-5	TRBJ2-1	CASNLGAVGSNEQFF	TGTGCCAGCAACCTCGGGGCAGTGGGCTCCAATGAGCAGTTCTTC
many	NA	TRBV6-5	TRBJ2-7	CASSYSADPYEQYF	TGTGCCAGCAGTTACTCCGCAGATCCCTACGAGCAGTACTTC
many	TRBD1	TRBV20-1	TRBJ2-3	CSAREEGQGNTDTQYF	TGCAGTGCTAGAGAAGAAGGACAGGGAAACACAGATACGCAGTATTTT
many	NA	TRBV15	TRBJ2-7	CATSSPPGIEQYF	TGTGCCACCAGCAGCCCCCCTGGTATCGAGCAGTACTTC
many	TRBD2	TRBV6-2/TRBV6-3	TRBJ2-1	CASSFSATSAYNEQFF	TGTGCCAGCAGTTTTTCCGCGACTAGCGCCTACAATGAGCAGTTCTTC
many	TRBD1	TRBV6-6	TRBJ1-6	CASTPGTGYNSPLHF	TGTGCCAGCACCCCTGGGACAGGTTATAATTCACCCCTCCACTTT
once	TRBD2	TRBV5-1	TRBJ2-3	CASSSDGTSRTDTQYF	TGCGCCAGCAGCAGTGACGGGACTAGCCGCACAGATACGCAGTATTTT
NA	TRBD1	TRBV19	TRBJ1-1	CASLSGQSSEAFF	TGTGCCAGCTTGTCGGGACAGTCGTCTGAAGCTTTCTTT
NA	TRBD2	TRBV20-1	TRBJ2-3	CSATLAGGPATQYF	TGCAGTGCTACTCTAGCGGGGGGGCCAGCTACGCAGTATTTT
few	NA	TRBV3-1	TRBJ2-5	CASSQSFSSQGETQYF	TGTGCCAGCAGCCAATCATTCTCATCCCAGGGGGAGACCCAGTACTTC
many	NA	TRBV28	TRBJ1-6	CASRGTGNSPLHF	TGTGCCAGCAGGGGCACCGGGAATTCACCCCTCCACTTT
many	NA	TRBV5-1	TRBJ1-2	CASSLDSPGTYGYTF	TGCGCCAGCAGCTTGGATTCCCCAGGGACCTATGGCTACACCTTC
NA	NA	TRBV5-5	TRBJ2-3	CASSGGGSVDTQYF	TGTGCCAGCAGTGGGGGCGGGAGTGTCGATACGCAGTATTTT
many	TRBD1	TRBV29-1	TRBJ2-7	CSVGQGTYEQYF	TGCAGCGTAGGACAGGGGACCTACGAGCAGTACTTC
many	NA	TRBV30	TRBJ1-6	CAWNVALNSPLHF	TGTGCCTGGAATGTGGCGCTGAATTCACCCCTCCACTTT
many	NA	TRBV20-1	TRBJ2-7	CSATFDTFPYEQYF	TGCAGTGCTACTTTCGACACCTTCCCCTACGAGCAGTACTTC
NA	NA	TRBV5-5	TRBJ1-3	CASSFGPNTIYF	TGTGCCAGCAGCTTCGGTCCGAACACCATATATTTT
many	TRBD1	TRBV19	TRBJ1-2	CASNDVRGQMNYGYTF	TGTGCCAGTAACGACGTACGGGGACAGATGAACTATGGCTACACCTTC
NA	NA	TRBV14	TRBJ1-2	CASSPHPGGKRQSGYTF	TGTGCCAGCAGCCCTCACCCGGGCGGGAAACGGCAATCAGGCTACACCTTC
many	NA	TRBV5-1	TRBJ1-6	CASRPAAEIGSPLHF	TGCGCCAGCAGGCCCGCCGCAGAAATCGGTTCACCCCTCCACTTT
NA	TRBD2	TRBV5-1	TRBJ2-5	CASSTHGGTSGETQYF	TGCGCCAGCAGCACCCACGGTGGGACTAGCGGGGAGACCCAGTACTTC
NA	NA	TRBV5-1	TRBJ2-3	CASSLVAAPGTDTQYF	TGCGCCAGCAGCTTGGTTGCAGCCCCCGGCACAGATACGCAGTATTTT
many	TRBD2	TRBV3-1	TRBJ2-7	CASSRTSGGWAYEQYF	TGTGCCAGCAGCCGTACTAGCGGCGGATGGGCCTACGAGCAGTACTTC
many	TRBD2	TRBV7-3	TRBJ2-1	CASSLGGGLAGAENEQFF	TGTGCCAGCAGCTTAGGGGGGGGACTAGCGGGAGCAGAAAATGAGCAGTTCTTC
NA	NA	TRBV10-3	TRBJ2-1	CAISESSNEQFF	TGTGCCATCAGTGAGTCTAGCAATGAGCAGTTCTTC
NA	NA	TRBV2	TRBJ1-6	CASSEGRQGSPLHF	TGTGCCAGCAGTGAAGGCCGGCAGGGTTCACCCCTCCACTTT
many	TRBD2	TRBV12-3/TRBV12-4	TRBJ2-1	CASTGGRRNEQFF	TGTGCCAGCACGGGGGGGAGGAGGAATGAGCAGTTCTTC
many	NA	TRBV28	TRBJ2-3	CASYSSGHGTDTQYF	TGTGCCAGCTATTCTTCCGGACATGGCACAGATACGCAGTATTTT
once	NA	TRBV20-1	TRBJ2-1	CSARADTQFF	TGCAGTGCTAGGGCAGATACGCAGTTCTTC
NA	TRBD1	TRBV6-1	TRBJ2-3	CASSRGTASTDTPYF	TGTGCCAGCAGCCGAGGGACAGCTAGCACAGATACGCCGTATTTT
many	NA	TRBV7-3	TRBJ2-7	CASSPGATSYEQYF	TGTGCCAGCAGCCCGGGGGCCACCTCCTACGAGCAGTACTTC
many	NA	TRBV10-3	TRBJ1-6	CAISDFQGAPLHF	TGTGCCATCAGTGACTTTCAGGGAGCACCCCTCCACTTT
many	NA	TRBV29-1	TRBJ1-3	CSATGTGNTIYF	TGCAGCGCTACAGGAACTGGAAACACCATATATTTT